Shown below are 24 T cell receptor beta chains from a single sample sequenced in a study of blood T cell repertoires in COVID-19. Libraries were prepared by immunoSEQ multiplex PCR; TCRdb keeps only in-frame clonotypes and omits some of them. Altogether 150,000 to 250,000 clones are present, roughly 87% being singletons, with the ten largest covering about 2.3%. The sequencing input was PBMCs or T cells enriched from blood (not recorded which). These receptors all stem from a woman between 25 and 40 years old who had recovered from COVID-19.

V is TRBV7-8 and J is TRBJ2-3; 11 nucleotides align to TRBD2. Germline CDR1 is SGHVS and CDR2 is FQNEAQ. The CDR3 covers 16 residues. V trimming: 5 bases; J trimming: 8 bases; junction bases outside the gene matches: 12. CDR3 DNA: TGTGCCAGCAGCGTCGGCCCGCTAGCGGGAGGTTTTACGCAGTATTTT. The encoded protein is CASSVGPLAGGFTQYF.

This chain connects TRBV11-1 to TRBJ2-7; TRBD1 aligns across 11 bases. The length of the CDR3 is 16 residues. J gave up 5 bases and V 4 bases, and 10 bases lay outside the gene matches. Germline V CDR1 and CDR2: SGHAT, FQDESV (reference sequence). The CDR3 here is CASSSPYRDRGNEQYF. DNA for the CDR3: TGTGCCAGCAGCTCTCCTTACCGGGACAGGGGGAACGAGCAGTACTTC.

The CDR3 loop reads CASSPRLAGGPNTGELFF. CDR3 sequence (DNA): TGTGCCAGCAGCCCGAGACTAGCGGGGGGCCCGAACACCGGGGAGCTGTTTTTT. This chain connects TRBV3-1 (or the pseudogene TRBV3-2) to TRBJ2-2, with 13 bases identical to TRBD2. This CDR3 has 18 amino acids. Trimming cost V 4 bases and J 0 bases; bases outside gene matches: 5. Germline-derived CDR1 and CDR2 are LGHDT and YNNKEL (reference sequence).

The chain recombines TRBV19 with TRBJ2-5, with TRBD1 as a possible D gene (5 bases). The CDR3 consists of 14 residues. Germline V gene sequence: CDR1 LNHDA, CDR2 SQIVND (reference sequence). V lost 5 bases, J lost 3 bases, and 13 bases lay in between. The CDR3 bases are TGTGCCAGTAGTTCTAGGGCAGGGAAAGAGACCCAGTACTTC. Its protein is CASSSRAGKETQYF. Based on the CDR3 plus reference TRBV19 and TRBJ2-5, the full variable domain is DGGITQSPKYLFRKEGQNVTLSCEQNLNHDAMYWYRQDPGQGLRLIYYSQIVNDFQKGDIAEGYSVSREKKESFPLTVTSAQKNPTAFYLCASSSRAGKETQYFGPGTRLLVL.

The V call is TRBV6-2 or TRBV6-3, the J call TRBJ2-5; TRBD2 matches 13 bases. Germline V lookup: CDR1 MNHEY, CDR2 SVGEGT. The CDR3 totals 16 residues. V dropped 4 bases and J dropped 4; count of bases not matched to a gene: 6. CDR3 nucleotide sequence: TGTGCCAGCAGTTTTACACTAGCGGGAGGGGGAGAGACCCAGTACTTC. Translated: CASSFTLAGGGETQYF.

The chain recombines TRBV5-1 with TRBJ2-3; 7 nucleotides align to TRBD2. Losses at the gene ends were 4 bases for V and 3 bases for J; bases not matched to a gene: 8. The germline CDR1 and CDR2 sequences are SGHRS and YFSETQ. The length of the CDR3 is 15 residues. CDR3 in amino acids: CASSGGRRTTDTQYF. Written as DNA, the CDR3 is TGCGCCAGCAGCGGCGGGAGAAGGACGACAGATACGCAGTATTTT.

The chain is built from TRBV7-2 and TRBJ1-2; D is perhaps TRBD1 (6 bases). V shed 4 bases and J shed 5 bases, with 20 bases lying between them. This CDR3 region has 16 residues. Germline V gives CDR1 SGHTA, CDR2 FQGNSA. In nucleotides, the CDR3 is TGTGCCAGCAGCTCTTATTTAGACAGGAATCTTTATGGCTACACCTTC. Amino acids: CASSSYLDRNLYGYTF.

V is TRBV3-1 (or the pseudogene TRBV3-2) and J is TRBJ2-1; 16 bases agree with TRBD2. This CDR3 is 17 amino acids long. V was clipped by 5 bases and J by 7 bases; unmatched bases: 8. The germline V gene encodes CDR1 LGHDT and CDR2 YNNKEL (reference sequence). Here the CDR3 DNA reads TGTGCCAGCAGCGACAGGGGACTAGCGGGGGGGCTAAATGAGCAGTTCTTC. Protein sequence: CASSDRGLAGGLNEQFF.

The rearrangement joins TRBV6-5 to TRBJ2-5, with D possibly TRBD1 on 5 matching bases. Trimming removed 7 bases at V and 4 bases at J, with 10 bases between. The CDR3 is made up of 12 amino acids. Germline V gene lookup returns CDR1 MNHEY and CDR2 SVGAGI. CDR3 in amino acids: CASMSRVETQYF. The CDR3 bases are TGTGCCAGCATGAGCAGGGTAGAGACCCAGTACTTC.

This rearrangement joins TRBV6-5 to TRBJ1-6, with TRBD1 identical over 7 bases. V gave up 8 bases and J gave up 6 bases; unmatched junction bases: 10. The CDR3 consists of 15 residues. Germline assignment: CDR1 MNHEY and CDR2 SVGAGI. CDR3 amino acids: CASGLSGQTNSPLHF. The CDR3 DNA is TGTGCCAGCGGATTATCGGGACAGACTAATTCACCCCTCCACTTT.

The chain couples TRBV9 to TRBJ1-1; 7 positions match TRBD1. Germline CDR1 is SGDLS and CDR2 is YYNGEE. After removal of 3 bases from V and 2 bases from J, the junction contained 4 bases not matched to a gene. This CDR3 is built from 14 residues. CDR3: CASSGGDSNTEAFF. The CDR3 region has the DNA TGTGCCAGCAGCGGGGGGGACAGTAACACTGAAGCTTTCTTT.

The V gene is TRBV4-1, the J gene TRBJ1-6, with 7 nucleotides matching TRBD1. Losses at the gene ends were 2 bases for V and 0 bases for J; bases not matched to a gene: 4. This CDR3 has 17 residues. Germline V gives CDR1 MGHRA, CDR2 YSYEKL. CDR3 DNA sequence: TGCGCCAGCAGCCAACTAGACAGGGTCTCCTATAATTCACCCCTCCACTTT. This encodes CASSQLDRVSYNSPLHF.

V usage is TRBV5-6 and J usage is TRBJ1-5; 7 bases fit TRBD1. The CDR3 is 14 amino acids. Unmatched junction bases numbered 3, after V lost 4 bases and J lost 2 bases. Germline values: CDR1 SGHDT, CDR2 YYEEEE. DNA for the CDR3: TGTGCCAGCAGCCCTGGACAGGGCAATCAGCCCCAGCATTTT. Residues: CASSPGQGNQPQHF.

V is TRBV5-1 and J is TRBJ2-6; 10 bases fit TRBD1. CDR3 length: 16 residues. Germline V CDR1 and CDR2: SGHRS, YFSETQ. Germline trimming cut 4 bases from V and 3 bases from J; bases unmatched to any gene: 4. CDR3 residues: CASSNGTGDGANVLTF. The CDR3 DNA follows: TGCGCCAGCAGCAACGGGACAGGGGATGGGGCCAACGTCCTGACTTTC.

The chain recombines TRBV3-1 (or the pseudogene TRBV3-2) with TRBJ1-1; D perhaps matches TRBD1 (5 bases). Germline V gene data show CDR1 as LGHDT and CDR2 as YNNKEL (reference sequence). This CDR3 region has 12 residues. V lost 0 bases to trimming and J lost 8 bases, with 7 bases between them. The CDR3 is CASSQDGGEAFF. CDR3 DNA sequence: TGTGCCAGCAGCCAAGATGGGGGGGAAGCTTTCTTT.

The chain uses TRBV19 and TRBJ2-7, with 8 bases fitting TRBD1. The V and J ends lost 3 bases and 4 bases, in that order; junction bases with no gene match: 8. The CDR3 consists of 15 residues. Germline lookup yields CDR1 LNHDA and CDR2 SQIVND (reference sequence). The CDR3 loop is CASSMDGQGSYEQYF. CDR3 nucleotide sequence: TGTGCCAGTAGTATGGACGGACAGGGCTCATACGAGCAGTACTTC.

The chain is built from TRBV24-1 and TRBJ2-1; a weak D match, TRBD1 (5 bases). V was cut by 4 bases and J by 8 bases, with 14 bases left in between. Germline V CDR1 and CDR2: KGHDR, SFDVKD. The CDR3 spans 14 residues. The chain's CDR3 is CATSDTGRGDEQFF. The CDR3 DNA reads TGTGCCACCAGTGACACTGGAAGGGGTGATGAGCAGTTCTTC.

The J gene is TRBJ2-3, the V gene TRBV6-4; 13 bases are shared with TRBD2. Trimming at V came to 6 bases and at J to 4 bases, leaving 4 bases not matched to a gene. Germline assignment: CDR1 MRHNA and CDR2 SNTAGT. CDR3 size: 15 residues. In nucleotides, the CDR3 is TGTGCCAGCAGCGTCACTAGCGGGGGGGCAGATACGCAGTATTTT. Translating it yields CASSVTSGGADTQYF.

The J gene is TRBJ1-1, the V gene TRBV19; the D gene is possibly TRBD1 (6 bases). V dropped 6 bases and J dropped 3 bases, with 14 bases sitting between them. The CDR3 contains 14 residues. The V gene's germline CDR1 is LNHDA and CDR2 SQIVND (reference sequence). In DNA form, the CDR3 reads TGTGCCAGTAGAATCAGGGGAAGGGACACTGAAGCTTTCTTT. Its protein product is CASRIRGRDTEAFF.

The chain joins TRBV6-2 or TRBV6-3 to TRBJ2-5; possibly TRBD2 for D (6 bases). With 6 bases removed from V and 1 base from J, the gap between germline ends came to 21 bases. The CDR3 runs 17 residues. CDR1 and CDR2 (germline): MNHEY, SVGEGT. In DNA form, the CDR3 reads TGTGCCAGCAGCCACCGGGGGTTCTTGGGGGTCCAAGAGACCCAGTACTTC. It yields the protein CASSHRGFLGVQETQYF.

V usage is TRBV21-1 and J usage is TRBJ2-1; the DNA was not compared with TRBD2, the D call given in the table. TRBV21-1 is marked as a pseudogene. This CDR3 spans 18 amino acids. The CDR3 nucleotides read TGTGCCAGCAGCTTTTCCCCGAACGGGACTAGCGTCTACAATGAGCAGTTCTTC. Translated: CASSFSPNGTSVYNEQFF.

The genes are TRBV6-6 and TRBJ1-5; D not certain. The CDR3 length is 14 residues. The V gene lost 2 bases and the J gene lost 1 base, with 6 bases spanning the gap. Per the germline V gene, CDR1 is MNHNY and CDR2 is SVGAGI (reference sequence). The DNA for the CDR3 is TGTGCCAGCAGTTACCCGCAGAGCAATCAGCCCCAGCATTTT. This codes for CASSYPQSNQPQHF.

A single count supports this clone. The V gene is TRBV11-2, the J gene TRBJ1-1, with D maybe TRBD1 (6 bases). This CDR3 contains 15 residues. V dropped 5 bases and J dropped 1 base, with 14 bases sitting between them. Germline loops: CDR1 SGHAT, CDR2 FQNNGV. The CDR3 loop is CASSAAGARNTEAFF. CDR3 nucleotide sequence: TGTGCCAGCAGCGCCGCAGGGGCTCGGAACACTGAAGCTTTCTTT.

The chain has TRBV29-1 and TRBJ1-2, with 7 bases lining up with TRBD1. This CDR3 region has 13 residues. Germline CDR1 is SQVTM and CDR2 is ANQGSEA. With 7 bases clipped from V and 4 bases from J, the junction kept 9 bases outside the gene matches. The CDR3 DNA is TGCAGCGGATTTGGGACAGACCCCTATGGCTACACCTTC. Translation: CSGFGTDPYGYTF.